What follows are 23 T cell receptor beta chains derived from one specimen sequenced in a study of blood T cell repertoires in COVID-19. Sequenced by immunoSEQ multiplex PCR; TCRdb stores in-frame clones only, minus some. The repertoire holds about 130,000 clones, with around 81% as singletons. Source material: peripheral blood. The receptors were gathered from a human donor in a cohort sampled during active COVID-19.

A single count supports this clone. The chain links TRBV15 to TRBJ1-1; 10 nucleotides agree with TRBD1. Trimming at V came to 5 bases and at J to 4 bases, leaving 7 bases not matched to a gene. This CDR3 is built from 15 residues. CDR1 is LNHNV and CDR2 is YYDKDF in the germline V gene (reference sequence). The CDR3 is CATSPRTGGSTEAFF. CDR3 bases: TGTGCCACCAGCCCCCGGACAGGGGGGTCCACTGAAGCTTTCTTT.

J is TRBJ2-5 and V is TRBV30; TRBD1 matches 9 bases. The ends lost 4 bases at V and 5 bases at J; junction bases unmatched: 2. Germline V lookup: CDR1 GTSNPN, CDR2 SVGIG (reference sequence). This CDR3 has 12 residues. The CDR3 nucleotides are TGTGCCTGGACGGGGACAGGGGAGACCCAGTACTTC. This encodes CAWTGTGETQYF.

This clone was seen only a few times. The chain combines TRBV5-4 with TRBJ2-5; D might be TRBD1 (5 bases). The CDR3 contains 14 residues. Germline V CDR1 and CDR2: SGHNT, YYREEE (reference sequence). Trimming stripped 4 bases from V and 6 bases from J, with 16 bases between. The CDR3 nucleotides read TGTGCCAGCAGCCCAGGGATTTCCTCCAAGACCCAGTACTTC. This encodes CASSPGISSKTQYF.

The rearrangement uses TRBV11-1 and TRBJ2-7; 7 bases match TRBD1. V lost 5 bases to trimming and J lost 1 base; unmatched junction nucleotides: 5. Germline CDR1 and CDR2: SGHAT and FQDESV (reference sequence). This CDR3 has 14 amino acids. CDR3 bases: TGTGCCAGCAGCCACCGGGACAGATCCTACGAGCAGTACTTC. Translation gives CASSHRDRSYEQYF. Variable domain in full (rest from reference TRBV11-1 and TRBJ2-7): EAEVAQSPRYKITEKSQAVAFWCDPISGHATLYWYRQILGQGPELLVQFQDESVVDDSQLPKDRFSAERLKGVDSTLKIQPAELGDSAMYLCASSHRDRSYEQYFGPGTRLTVT.

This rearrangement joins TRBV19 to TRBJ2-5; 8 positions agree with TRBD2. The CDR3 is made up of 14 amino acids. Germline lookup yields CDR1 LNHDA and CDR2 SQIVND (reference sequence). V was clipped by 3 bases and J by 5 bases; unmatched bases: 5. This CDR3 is CASSIRGGTETQYF. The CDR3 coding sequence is TGTGCCAGTAGTATCCGCGGGGGGACGGAGACCCAGTACTTC.

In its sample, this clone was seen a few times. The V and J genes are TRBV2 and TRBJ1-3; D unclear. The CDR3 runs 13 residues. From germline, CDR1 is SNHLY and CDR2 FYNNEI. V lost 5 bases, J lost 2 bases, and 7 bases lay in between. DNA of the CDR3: TGTGCCAGCAGTTTGGGAGCTGGAAACACCATATATTTT. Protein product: CASSLGAGNTIYF.

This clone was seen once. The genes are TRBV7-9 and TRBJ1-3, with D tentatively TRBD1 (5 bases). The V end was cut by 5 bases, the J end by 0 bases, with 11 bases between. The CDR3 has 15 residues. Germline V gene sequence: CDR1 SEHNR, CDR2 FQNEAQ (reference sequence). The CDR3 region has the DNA TGTGCCAGCAGCCTCCGCGGGGGCTCTGGAAACACCATATATTTT. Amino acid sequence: CASSLRGGSGNTIYF. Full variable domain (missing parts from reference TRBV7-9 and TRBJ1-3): DTGVSQNPRHKITKRGQNVTFRCDPISEHNRLYWYRQTLGQGPEFLTYFQNEAQLEKSRLLSDRFSAERPKGSFSTLEIQRTEQGDSAMYLCASSLRGGSGNTIYFGEGSWLTVV.

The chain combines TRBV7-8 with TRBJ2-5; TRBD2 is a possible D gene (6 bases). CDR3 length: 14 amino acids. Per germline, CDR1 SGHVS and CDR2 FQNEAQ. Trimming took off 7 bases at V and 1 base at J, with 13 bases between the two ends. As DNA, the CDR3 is TGTGCCAGCACCCATAGCGGCTCCCAAGAGACCCAGTACTTC. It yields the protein CASTHSGSQETQYF.

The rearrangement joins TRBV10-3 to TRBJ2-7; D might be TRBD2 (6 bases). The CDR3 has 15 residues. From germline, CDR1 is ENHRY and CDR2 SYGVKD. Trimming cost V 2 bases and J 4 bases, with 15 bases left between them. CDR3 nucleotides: TGTGCCATCAGTGAGCCAGAGACTAGAAAGTACGAGCAGTACTTC. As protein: CAISEPETRKYEQYF.

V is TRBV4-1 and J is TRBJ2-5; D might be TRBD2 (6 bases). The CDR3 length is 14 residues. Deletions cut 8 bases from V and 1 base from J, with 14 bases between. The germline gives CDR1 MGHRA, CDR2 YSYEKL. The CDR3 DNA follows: TGCGCCAGCCAGGCTAGCGACGCCCAAGAGACCCAGTACTTC. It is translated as CASQASDAQETQYF.

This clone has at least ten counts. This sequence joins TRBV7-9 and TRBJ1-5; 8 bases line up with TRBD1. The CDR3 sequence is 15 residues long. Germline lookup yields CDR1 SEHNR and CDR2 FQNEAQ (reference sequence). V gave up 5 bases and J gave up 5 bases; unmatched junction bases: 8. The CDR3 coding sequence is TGTGCCAGCAGCACTACGGACAGGGCGGATCAGCCCCAGCATTTT. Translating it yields CASSTTDRADQPQHF.

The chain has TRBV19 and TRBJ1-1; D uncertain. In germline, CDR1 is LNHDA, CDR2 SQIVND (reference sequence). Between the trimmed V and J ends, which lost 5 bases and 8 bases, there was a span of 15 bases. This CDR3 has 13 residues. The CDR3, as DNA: TGTGCCAGTAGTGCCCAGACACTTTCGGAAGCTTTCTTT. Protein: CASSAQTLSEAFF.

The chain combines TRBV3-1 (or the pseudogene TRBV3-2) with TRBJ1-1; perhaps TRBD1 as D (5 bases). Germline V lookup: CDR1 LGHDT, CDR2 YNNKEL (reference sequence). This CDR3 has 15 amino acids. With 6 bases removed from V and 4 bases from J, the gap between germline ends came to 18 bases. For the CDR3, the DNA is TGTGCCAGCAGGCAAACAGGCGGGAGGGGCACTGAAGCTTTCTTT. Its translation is CASRQTGGRGTEAFF.

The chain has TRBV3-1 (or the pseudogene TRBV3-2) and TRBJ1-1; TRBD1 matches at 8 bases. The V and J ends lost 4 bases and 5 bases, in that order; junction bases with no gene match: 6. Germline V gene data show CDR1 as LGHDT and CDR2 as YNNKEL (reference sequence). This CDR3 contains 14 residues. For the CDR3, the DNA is TGTGCCAGCAGCCCCCTCCGGACAGGGACTGAAGCTTTCTTT. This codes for CASSPLRTGTEAFF.

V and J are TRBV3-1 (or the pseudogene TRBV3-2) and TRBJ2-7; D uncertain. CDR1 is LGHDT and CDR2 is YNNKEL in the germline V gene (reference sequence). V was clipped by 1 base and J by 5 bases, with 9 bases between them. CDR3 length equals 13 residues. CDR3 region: CASSQVYGHEQYF. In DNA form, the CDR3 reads TGTGCCAGCAGCCAAGTCTATGGGCACGAGCAGTACTTC.

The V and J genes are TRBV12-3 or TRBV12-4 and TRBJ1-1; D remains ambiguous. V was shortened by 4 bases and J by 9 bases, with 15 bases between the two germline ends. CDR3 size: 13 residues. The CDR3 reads CASSSTGPGKAFF. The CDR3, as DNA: TGTGCCAGCAGTTCTACGGGTCCCGGGAAAGCTTTCTTT.

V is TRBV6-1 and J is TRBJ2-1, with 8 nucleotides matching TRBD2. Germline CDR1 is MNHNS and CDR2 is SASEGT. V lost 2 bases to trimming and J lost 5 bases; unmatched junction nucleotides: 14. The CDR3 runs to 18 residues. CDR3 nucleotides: TGTGCCAGCAGTGAATTAGTTAGCGGGGCCAAAAGAAACAATGAGCAGTTCTTC. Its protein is CASSELVSGAKRNNEQFF.

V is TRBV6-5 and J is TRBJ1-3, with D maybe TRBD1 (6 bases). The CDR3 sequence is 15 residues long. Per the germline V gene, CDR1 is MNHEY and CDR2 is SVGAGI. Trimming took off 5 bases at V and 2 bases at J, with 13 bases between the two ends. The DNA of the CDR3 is TGTGCCAGCAGTCAACAGGGAGTCACTGGAAACACCATATATTTT. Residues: CASSQQGVTGNTIYF.

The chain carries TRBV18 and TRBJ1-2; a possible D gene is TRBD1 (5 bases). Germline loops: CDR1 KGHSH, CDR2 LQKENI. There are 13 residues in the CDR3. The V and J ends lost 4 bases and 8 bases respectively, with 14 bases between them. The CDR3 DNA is TGTGCCAGCTCACTCGGGACTCCCGAGGGCTACACCTTC. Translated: CASSLGTPEGYTF.

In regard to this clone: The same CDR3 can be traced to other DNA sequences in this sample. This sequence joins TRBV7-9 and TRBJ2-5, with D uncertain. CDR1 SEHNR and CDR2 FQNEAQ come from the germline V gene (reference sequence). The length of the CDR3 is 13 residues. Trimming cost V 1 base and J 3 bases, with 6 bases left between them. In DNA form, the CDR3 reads TGTGCCAGCAGCTTAGGTCAGAAAGAGACCCAGTACTTC. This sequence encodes CASSLGQKETQYF.

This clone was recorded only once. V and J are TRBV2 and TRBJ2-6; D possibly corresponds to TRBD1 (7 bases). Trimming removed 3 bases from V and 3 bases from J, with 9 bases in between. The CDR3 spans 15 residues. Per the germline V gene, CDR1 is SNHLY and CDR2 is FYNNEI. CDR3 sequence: CASSDRGVGANVLTF. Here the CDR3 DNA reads TGTGCCAGCAGTGACAGGGGGGTTGGGGCCAACGTCCTGACTTTC. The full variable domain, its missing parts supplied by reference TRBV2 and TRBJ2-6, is EPEVTQTPSHQVTQMGQEVILRCVPISNHLYFYWYRQILGQKVEFLVSFYNNEISEKSEIFDDQFSVERPDGSNFTLKIRSTKLEDSAMYFCASSDRGVGANVLTFGAGSRLTVL.

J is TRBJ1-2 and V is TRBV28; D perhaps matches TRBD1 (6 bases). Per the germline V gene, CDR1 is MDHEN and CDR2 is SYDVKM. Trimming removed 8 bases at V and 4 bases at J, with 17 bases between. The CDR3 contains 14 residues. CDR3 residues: CASYEGDIGYGYTF. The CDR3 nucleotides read TGTGCCAGCTACGAGGGGGACATCGGCTATGGCTACACCTTC.

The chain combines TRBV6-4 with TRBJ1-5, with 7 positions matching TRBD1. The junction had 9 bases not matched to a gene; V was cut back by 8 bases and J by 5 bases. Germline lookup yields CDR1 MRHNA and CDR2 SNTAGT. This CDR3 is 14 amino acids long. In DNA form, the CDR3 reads TGTGCCAGCCCCGGGACAGAAACCCATCAGCCCCAGCATTTT. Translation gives CASPGTETHQPQHF.